Each of the 12 T cell receptor beta chains below was sequenced from the same sample in a study of preoperative IRX-2 immunotherapy in early breast cancer. The treatment is: preoperative locoregional IRX-2 cytokine immunotherapy. The data were produced by immunoSEQ multiplex PCR, yet TCRdb's version contains in-frame clones alone and is incomplete. The top ten hold roughly 10% of the sample, which has 25,000 to 30,000 clones, around 87% seen once. The sample was acquired from a patient treated with IRX-2 immunotherapy. The source is a human donor with breast cancer.

The chain recombines TRBV18 with TRBJ1-1; a weak D match, TRBD1 (5 bases). The germline gives CDR1 KGHSH, CDR2 LQKENI. Trimming removed 2 bases from V and 4 bases from J, with 8 bases in between. CDR3 size: 13 residues. DNA of the CDR3: TGTGCCAGCTCACCAAGCGGGGGCACTGAAGCTTTCTTT. Residues: CASSPSGGTEAFF.

The chain uses TRBV6-6 and TRBJ1-2; D is possibly TRBD1 (6 bases). CDR3 length: 12 amino acids. Per the germline V gene, CDR1 is MNHNY and CDR2 is SVGAGI (reference sequence). V shed 4 bases and J shed 14 bases, with 17 bases lying between them. CDR3 in amino acids: CASSSNEQGKTF. The CDR3 DNA follows: TGTGCCAGCAGTTCGAACGAACAGGGAAAGACCTTC.

V is TRBV30 and J is TRBJ2-4; D ambiguous. CDR3 length: 14 residues. Germline lookup yields CDR1 GTSNPN and CDR2 SVGIG (reference sequence). V lost 4 bases, J lost 3 bases, and 13 bases lay in between. The DNA for the CDR3 is TGTGCCTGGACTCCCCCTGGGGTCAAAAACATTCAGTACTTC. This encodes CAWTPPGVKNIQYF.

The chain joins TRBV5-3 to TRBJ2-7; D may match TRBD1 or TRBD2 (5 bases each). TRBV5-3 has ORF status, its function being uncertain. V dropped 2 bases and J dropped 0 bases, with 12 bases sitting between them. CDR3 length equals 15 residues. The chain's CDR3 is CARSFGDGHSYEQYF. Written as DNA, the CDR3 is TGTGCCAGAAGCTTTGGGGACGGCCACTCCTACGAGCAGTACTTC.

The rearrangement links TRBV10-2 to TRBJ2-2; 9 nucleotides match TRBD2. Germline CDR1 is WSHSY and CDR2 is SAAADI. The ends lost 4 bases at V and 4 bases at J; junction bases unmatched: 4. This CDR3 spans 15 amino acids. The CDR3 reads CASSGLAGITGELFF. The DNA of the CDR3 is TGCGCCAGCAGTGGCCTAGCGGGAATCACCGGGGAGCTGTTTTTT.

The genes are TRBV4-3 and TRBJ2-7; D remains ambiguous. The CDR3 loop spans 16 amino acids. Germline-derived CDR1 and CDR2 are LGHNA and YSLEER. V lost 0 bases and J 0 bases, leaving 12 bases between the germline ends. CDR3 protein: CASSQDLARSSYEQYF. The CDR3 region has the DNA TGCGCCAGCAGCCAAGATCTCGCCAGGAGCTCCTACGAGCAGTACTTC.

On this clone: Other DNA sequences in this specimen translate into the identical CDR3. The chain joins TRBV7-6 to TRBJ2-1; D remains ambiguous. The CDR3 is 13 residues long. Germline lookup yields CDR1 SGHVS and CDR2 FNYEAQ. The V gene lost 0 bases and the J gene lost 4 bases, with 4 bases spanning the gap. CDR3 bases: TGTGCCAGCAGCTTAGCGGTTTACAATGAGCAGTTCTTC. Amino acids: CASSLAVYNEQFF. The whole variable domain, filled in from reference TRBV7-6 and TRBJ2-1, reads GAGVSQSPRYKVTKRGQDVALRCDPISGHVSLYWYRQALGQGPEFLTYFNYEAQQDKSGLPNDRFSAERPEGSISTLTIQRTEQRDSAMYRCASSLAVYNEQFFGPGTRLTVL.

The chain uses TRBV29-1 and TRBJ2-1; D unresolved. CDR1 and CDR2 from the germline V gene are SQVTM and ANQGSEA. This CDR3 comprises 16 residues. Trimming cost V 7 bases and J 5 bases, with 24 bases left between them. The CDR3 region is CSASLASSFIDNEQFF. DNA for the CDR3: TGCAGCGCTTCTCTCGCCTCTAGTTTCATCGACAATGAGCAGTTCTTC.

The chain couples TRBV6-5 to TRBJ2-5; D uncertain. Germline CDR1 reads MNHEY; CDR2 reads SVGAGI. The CDR3 extends over 14 amino acids. V shed 2 bases and J shed 0 bases, with 7 bases lying between them. The CDR3 protein is CASSYNGNQETQYF. The CDR3, as DNA: TGTGCCAGCAGTTACAACGGCAACCAAGAGACCCAGTACTTC.

V usage is TRBV11-2 and J usage is TRBJ2-1; 9 nucleotides align to TRBD2. Unmatched junction bases numbered 4, after V lost 6 bases and J lost 7 bases. The CDR3 loop spans 13 amino acids. Germline values: CDR1 SGHAT, CDR2 FQNNGV. The CDR3 nucleotides are TGTGCCAGCAGAGCGGGAGGAAGAAATGAGCAGTTCTTC. It specifies CASRAGGRNEQFF.

The V call is TRBV6-5, the J call TRBJ2-7, with D unclear. Germline CDR1 and CDR2: MNHEY and SVGAGI. The CDR3 is 15 amino acids. The V and J ends lost 8 bases and 1 base respectively, with 18 bases between them. The CDR3 protein is CASHPPGDGSYEQYF. The CDR3 nucleotides are TGTGCCAGCCACCCTCCAGGAGACGGGTCCTACGAGCAGTACTTC.

The chain recombines TRBV7-2 with TRBJ2-5, with D possibly matching TRBD2 (6 bases). CDR1 SGHTA and CDR2 FQGNSA come from the germline V gene. Trimming left V 2 bases short and J 5 bases short, with 9 bases between. The CDR3 covers 13 residues. CDR3 nucleotide sequence: TGTGCCAGCAGCTTAAATAGCGGCGAGACCCAGTACTTC. Translating it yields CASSLNSGETQYF.